These 22 T cell receptor beta chains share one sample of origin, sequenced in a study of T cells expressing NK-cell markers (dated by TCRdb to 2020 to 2022). The receptor library was made with 5' RACE. TCRdb lists the instrument as Illumina HiSeq 2000. Reprocessed by TCRdb, the reads give a single entry per CDR3 protein sequence, without DNA. This sample's listing comprises about 150,000 distinct CDR3 sequences. Together, the top ten hold more than 35% of the sample. The sequenced sample was blood T cells: a sorted CD56 or NKG2C T cell subset, CD4+ or CD8+ T cells, or bulk PBMC T cells (not recorded which). These receptors were collected from a woman aged 45-60 years in good health. Donor details come from another sample of the same person, matched by shared clones.

J is TRBJ1-2 and V is TRBV11-2. The CDR3 has 14 residues. Germline V gene lookup returns CDR1 SGHAT and CDR2 FQNNGV. The CDR3 sequence is CASSPRRANYGYTF.

The V and J genes are TRBV27 and TRBJ2-5; TCRdb gives TRBD1 as the D gene, but with no DNA this cannot be confirmed. This CDR3 region has 15 residues. CDR1 and CDR2 (germline): MNHEY, SMNVEV (reference sequence). CDR3 residues: CASSLGTGIVETQYF.

The chain recombines TRBV5-6 with TRBJ1-3; TCRdb gives TRBD1 as the D gene, but with no DNA this cannot be confirmed. Germline V gene data show CDR1 as SGHDT and CDR2 as YYEEEE. The CDR3 spans 14 residues. CDR3 amino acids: CASSVGTAGNTIYF.

This sequence joins TRBV12-3 or TRBV12-4 and TRBJ2-1. This CDR3 has 12 amino acids. The chain's CDR3 is CASSLSRNEQFF.

This chain joins TRBV6-6 and TRBJ1-1; the D call of TRBD1 rests on TCRdb alone, since no DNA is present to check it. The germline V gene encodes CDR1 MNHNY and CDR2 SVGAGI (reference sequence). This CDR3 region has 15 residues. CDR3 residues: CASSSVQGVNTEAFF.

The J gene is TRBJ2-5, the V gene TRBV11-2. The CDR3 extends over 13 amino acids. Germline V CDR1 and CDR2: SGHAT, FQNNGV. The CDR3 spells CASSLEYQETQYF.

V and J are TRBV5-1 and TRBJ2-1; the TRBD2 assignment by TCRdb is unverifiable without DNA. Germline V gene lookup returns CDR1 SGHRS and CDR2 YFSETQ. The CDR3 contains 16 residues. CDR3 loop: CASSLDPSGRGNEQFF. Full variable domain (outside the CDR3, taken from reference TRBV5-1 and TRBJ2-1): KAGVTQTPRYLIKTRGQQVTLSCSPISGHRSVSWYQQTPGQGLQFLFEYFSETQRNKGNFPGRFSGRQFSNSRSEMNVSTLELGDSALYLCASSLDPSGRGNEQFFGPGTRLTVL.

This rearrangement joins TRBV27 to TRBJ2-5; lacking DNA, the TRBD1 call made by TCRdb goes unchecked. The CDR3 is 16 amino acids. CDR1 and CDR2 from the germline V gene are MNHEY and SMNVEV (reference sequence). The CDR3 reads CASSPRWDPYQETQYF.

CDR3 residues: CASSPTGGSTEAFF. The rearrangement joins TRBV12-3 or TRBV12-4 to TRBJ1-1; TCRdb selects TRBD1, and the lack of DNA leaves this call unchecked. The CDR3 is made up of 14 amino acids.

The rearrangement joins TRBV10-3 to TRBJ2-6. The CDR3 consists of 16 residues. Germline CDR1 is ENHRY and CDR2 is SYGVKD. The CDR3 loop reads CAISEEVDSGANVLTF.

This sequence joins TRBV11-1 and TRBJ2-1; TCRdb's D call, TRBD1, is unchecked because there is no DNA. The length of the CDR3 is 17 residues. The germline CDR1 and CDR2 sequences are SGHAT and FQDESV (reference sequence). The CDR3 spells CASSLRGAGSSYNEQFF.

The V call is TRBV7-9, the J call TRBJ2-6; the D call from TCRdb, TRBD1, cannot be confirmed without DNA. From germline, CDR1 is SEHNR and CDR2 FQNEAQ (reference sequence). There are 17 residues in the CDR3. The CDR3 here is CASSLASGGAGANVLTF.

This chain uses TRBV27 with TRBJ2-3; no DNA is available, so the TRBD1 call from TCRdb remains unchecked. The CDR3 is 17 residues long. CDR1 and CDR2 (germline): MNHEY, SMNVEV (reference sequence). CDR3 sequence reads: CASSLQRQGARQDTQYF.

V is TRBV10-3 and J is TRBJ2-3. The CDR3 totals 11 residues. The V gene's germline CDR1 is ENHRY and CDR2 SYGVKD. CDR3 loop: CAISDGSRQYF.

This chain connects TRBV29-1 to TRBJ2-1; there is no DNA to check the TCRdb D call of TRBD2. The germline gives CDR1 SQVTM, CDR2 ANQGSEA. The CDR3 sequence is 15 residues long. Here the CDR3 reads CSVEGGLAGDNEQFF.

This chain connects TRBV9 to TRBJ2-1; TCRdb calls TRBD2, which cannot be checked without DNA. Germline V CDR1 and CDR2: SGDLS, YYNGEE. This CDR3 contains 15 residues. The CDR3 loop is CASSVEESAYNEQFF.

This chain uses TRBV28 with TRBJ2-1. Germline V lookup: CDR1 MDHEN, CDR2 SYDVKM. The CDR3 length is 11 residues. CDR3 residues: CASSAYQEQFF.

The rearrangement links TRBV24-1 to TRBJ2-5; without DNA, the TCRdb call of TRBD2 cannot be checked. The germline gives CDR1 KGHDR, CDR2 SFDVKD. The CDR3 consists of 15 residues. The CDR3 here is CATSERTSVQETQYF.

The J gene is TRBJ1-5, the V gene TRBV12-3 or TRBV12-4; without DNA, the TCRdb call of TRBD1 cannot be checked. The CDR3 sequence is 13 residues long. CDR3 protein: CASSPPGIQPQHF.

V gene TRBV7-8 combines with J gene TRBJ2-7; TCRdb picks TRBD2, but there is no DNA to check that call. There are 15 residues in the CDR3. Per germline, CDR1 SGHVS and CDR2 FQNEAQ. The CDR3 sequence is CASSSWTSGIYEQYF.

This chain links TRBV7-9 with TRBJ2-5. The CDR3 covers 14 residues. In germline, CDR1 is SEHNR, CDR2 FQNEAQ (reference sequence). CDR3 region: CASSSDSRQETQYF. Combining the CDR3 with reference TRBV7-9 and TRBJ2-5 gives the whole variable domain DTGVSQNPRHKITKRGQNVTFRCDPISEHNRLYWYRQTLGQGPEFLTYFQNEAQLEKSRLLSDRFSAERPKGSFSTLEIQRTEQGDSAMYLCASSSDSRQETQYFGPGTRLLVL.

The V gene is TRBV4-1, the J gene TRBJ1-5; TCRdb designates TRBD1, a call that cannot be tested without DNA. The CDR3 runs 16 residues. Germline values: CDR1 MGHRA, CDR2 YSYEKL. CDR3 amino acids: CASSQAQGASNQPQHF.